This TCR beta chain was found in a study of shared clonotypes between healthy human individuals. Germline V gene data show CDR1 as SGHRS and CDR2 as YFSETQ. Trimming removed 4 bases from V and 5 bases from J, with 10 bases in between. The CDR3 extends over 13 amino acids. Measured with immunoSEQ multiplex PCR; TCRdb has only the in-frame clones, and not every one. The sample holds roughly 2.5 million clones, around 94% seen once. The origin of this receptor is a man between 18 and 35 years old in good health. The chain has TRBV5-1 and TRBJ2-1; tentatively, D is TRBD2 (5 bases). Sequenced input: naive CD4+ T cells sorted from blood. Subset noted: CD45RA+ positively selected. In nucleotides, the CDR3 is TGCGCCAGCAGCACGGGGATTAACAATGAGCAGTTCTTC. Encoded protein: CASSTGINNEQFF.